Following are 11 T cell receptor beta chains from one sample sequenced in a study of blood T cell repertoires in COVID-19. The assay was immunoSEQ multiplex PCR, and TCRdb's table has in-frame clones only and misses some. The sample includes 240,000 or so clones, roughly 86% of them seen just once. The sequencing input was peripheral blood. These receptors were taken from a woman in her seventies with active or convalescent COVID-19.

The CDR3 is CASSLAYAEGNTIYF. The CDR3 DNA reads TGTGCCAGCAGCTTAGCGTACGCGGAAGGAAACACCATATATTTT. The J gene is TRBJ1-3, the V gene TRBV7-8; D not certain. Trimming removed 0 bases at V and 4 bases at J, with 10 bases between. This CDR3 contains 15 residues. The germline V gene has CDR1 SGHVS and CDR2 FQNEAQ.

The chain has TRBV6-5 and TRBJ2-6, with 8 bases aligning to TRBD1. CDR3 size: 15 residues. CDR1 MNHEY and CDR2 SVGAGI come from the germline V gene. After removal of 4 bases from V and 2 bases from J, the junction contained 1 base not matched to a gene. CDR3 in amino acids: CASSFRGPGANVLTF. In DNA form, the CDR3 reads TGTGCCAGCAGTTTCAGGGGGCCTGGGGCCAACGTCCTGACTTTC.

The chain has TRBV6-5 and TRBJ1-2, with a tentative D call TRBD1 (6 bases). The CDR3 loop spans 14 amino acids. Germline V lookup: CDR1 MNHEY, CDR2 SVGAGI. V was trimmed by 6 bases and J by 13 bases, leaving 24 bases between them. CDR3 nucleotide sequence: TGTGCCAGCAGCGCAGAGGGGGACCCAATTTTGCTCACCTTC. This sequence encodes CASSAEGDPILLTF.

The chain recombines TRBV25-1 with TRBJ1-6; no clear D. CDR1 MGHDK and CDR2 SYGVNS come from the germline V gene. Trimming cost V 7 bases and J 8 bases, with 6 bases left between them. The CDR3 spans 11 residues. DNA for the CDR3: TGTGCCAGCAATGGAGATTCACCCCTCCACTTT. Translating gives CASNGDSPLHF.

V gene TRBV24-1 combines with J gene TRBJ1-2; D not certain. The V end lost 10 bases, the J end lost 2 bases, and 7 bases lay between the germline ends. The CDR3 consists of 11 residues. Germline V gene data show CDR1 as KGHDR and CDR2 as SFDVKD. CDR3: CATSENYGYTF. The CDR3 coding sequence is TGTGCCACGTCGGAGAACTATGGCTACACCTTC.

V gene TRBV5-1 combines with J gene TRBJ2-2, with TRBD1 matching 9 bases. The V gene end was trimmed by 4 bases and the J gene end by 3 bases; junction bases not matched to a gene: 10. The CDR3 length is 17 residues. The germline V gene encodes CDR1 SGHRS and CDR2 YFSETQ. For the CDR3, the DNA is TGCGCCAGCAGCGGCTCATCCGGGACAGGGTACACCGGGGAGCTGTTTTTT. This sequence encodes CASSGSSGTGYTGELFF. Full variable domain (outside the CDR3, taken from reference TRBV5-1 and TRBJ2-2): KAGVTQTPRYLIKTRGQQVTLSCSPISGHRSVSWYQQTPGQGLQFLFEYFSETQRNKGNFPGRFSGRQFSNSRSEMNVSTLELGDSALYLCASSGSSGTGYTGELFFGEGSRLTVL.

The chain employs TRBV7-2 and TRBJ1-2; 7 nucleotides align to TRBD1. The CDR3 loop spans 13 amino acids. Per the germline V gene, CDR1 is SGHTA and CDR2 is FQGNSA. J lost 6 bases, V lost 1 base, and 2 bases had no gene match. Here the CDR3 DNA reads TGTGCCAGCAGCTTAGGACAGGGTCATGGCTACACCTTC. Protein sequence: CASSLGQGHGYTF.

The J gene is TRBJ2-7, the V gene TRBV19, with TRBD2 as a possible D gene (6 bases). Germline V CDR1 and CDR2: LNHDA, SQIVND (reference sequence). This CDR3 contains 13 residues. Deletions cut 5 bases from V and 4 bases from J, with 12 bases between. The CDR3 DNA reads as TGTGCCAGTAGTCCGGGGACTGGTTACGAGCAGTACTTC. It translates to CASSPGTGYEQYF.

The chain has TRBV19 and TRBJ1-5; D ambiguous. The CDR3 runs 12 residues. Germline CDR1 and CDR2: LNHDA and SQIVND (reference sequence). V lost 7 bases to trimming and J lost 6 bases, with 10 bases between them. DNA of the CDR3: TGTGCCAGTAACCTCGACACTCAGCCCCAGCATTTT. It yields the protein CASNLDTQPQHF.

This clone occurred a few times. V is TRBV7-9 and J is TRBJ2-1; 9 bases line up with TRBD1. The CDR3 extends over 16 amino acids. The germline CDR1 and CDR2 sequences are SEHNR and FQNEAQ (reference sequence). V shed 0 bases, J shed 3 bases, and the junction held 3 bases outside the gene matches. Written as DNA, the CDR3 is TGTGCCAGCAGCTTAGCGGGACAGGGAAGCTACAATGAGCAGTTCTTC. Protein product: CASSLAGQGSYNEQFF.

In regard to this clone: This same CDR3 is encoded by further DNA sequences in the sample. The V call is TRBV7-2, the J call TRBJ1-5, with D possibly TRBD1 on 6 matching bases. The V gene lost 2 bases and the J gene lost 4 bases, with 6 bases spanning the gap. The CDR3 is 13 amino acids. Germline CDR1 reads SGHTA; CDR2 reads FQGNSA. DNA for the CDR3: TGTGCCAGCAGCTTAAGGGGGAATCAGCCCCAGCATTTT. Amino acid sequence: CASSLRGNQPQHF.